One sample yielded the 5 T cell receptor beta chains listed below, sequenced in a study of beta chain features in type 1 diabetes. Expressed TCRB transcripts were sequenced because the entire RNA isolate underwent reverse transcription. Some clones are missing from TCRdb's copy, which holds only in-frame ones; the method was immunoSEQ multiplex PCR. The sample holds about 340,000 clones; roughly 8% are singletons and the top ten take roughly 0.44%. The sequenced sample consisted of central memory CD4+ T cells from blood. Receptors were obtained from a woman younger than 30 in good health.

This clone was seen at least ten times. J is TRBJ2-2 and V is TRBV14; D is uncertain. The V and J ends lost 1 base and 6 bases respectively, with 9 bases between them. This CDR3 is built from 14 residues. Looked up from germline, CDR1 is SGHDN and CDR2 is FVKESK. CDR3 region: CASSQVGRPGELFF. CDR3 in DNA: TGTGCCAGCAGCCAAGTAGGTCGTCCCGGGGAGCTGTTTTTT.

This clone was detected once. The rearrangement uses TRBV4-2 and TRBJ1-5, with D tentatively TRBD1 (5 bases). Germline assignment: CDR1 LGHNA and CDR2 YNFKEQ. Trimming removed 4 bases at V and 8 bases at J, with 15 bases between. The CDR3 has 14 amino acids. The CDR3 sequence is CASSPRDFEEPQHF. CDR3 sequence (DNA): TGTGCCAGCAGCCCCCGGGACTTCGAAGAGCCCCAGCATTTT.

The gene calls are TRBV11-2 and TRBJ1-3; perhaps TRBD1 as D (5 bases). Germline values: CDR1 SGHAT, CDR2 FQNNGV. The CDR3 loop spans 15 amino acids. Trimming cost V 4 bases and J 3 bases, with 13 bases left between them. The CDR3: CASSSDQGVGNTIYF. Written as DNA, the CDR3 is TGTGCCAGCAGCTCCGACCAGGGAGTTGGAAACACCATATATTTT.

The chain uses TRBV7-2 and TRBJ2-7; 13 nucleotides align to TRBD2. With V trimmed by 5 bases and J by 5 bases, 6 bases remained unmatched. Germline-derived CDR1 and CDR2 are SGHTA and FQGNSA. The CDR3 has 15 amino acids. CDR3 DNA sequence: TGTGCCAGCAGCCCAGGGACTAGCGGGAACCACGAGCAGTACTTC. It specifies CASSPGTSGNHEQYF.

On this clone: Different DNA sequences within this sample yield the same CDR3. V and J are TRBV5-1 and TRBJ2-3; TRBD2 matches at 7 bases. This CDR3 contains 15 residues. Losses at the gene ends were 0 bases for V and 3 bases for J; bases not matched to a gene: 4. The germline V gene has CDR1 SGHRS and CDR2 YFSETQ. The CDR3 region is CASSLAAGATDTQYF. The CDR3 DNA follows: TGCGCCAGCAGCTTGGCGGCGGGAGCGACAGATACGCAGTATTTT.